The rows below give T cell receptor beta chains drawn from one sample of a study of control samples from healthy donors and cancer patients. Assay used: immunoSEQ multiplex PCR; TCRdb lists only in-frame clones, some missing. The data hold 50,000 or so clones, with roughly 92% observed a single time. Sequenced: PBMCs. These receptors were collected from a woman between 50 and 59 years old with head and neck cancer. Each CDR3 is given with its conserved first and last residue. A D gene is named only where the DNA matches it firmly. The size entry is marked missing in some rows and otherwise reads once, few, many or a size class.

TRBV7-2	NA	TRBJ1-5	NA	CASSVSGTTNQPQHF	TGTGCCAGCAGCGTGTCCGGGACAACCAATCAGCCCCAGCATTTT
TRBV2	NA	TRBJ1-2	NA	CASRPGSPGYGYTF	TGTGCCAGCAGACCAGGGAGTCCTGGCTATGGCTACACCTTC
TRBV5-1	TRBD1	TRBJ1-1	NA	CASSFGDRQAMGSLMNTEAFF	TGCGCCAGCAGCTTTGGGGACAGGCAGGCGATGGGAAGTCTTATGAACACTGAAGCTTTCTTT
TRBV25-1	NA	TRBJ2-1	NA	CASSEGSPYNEQFF	TGTGCCAGCAGTGAAGGGAGCCCCTACAATGAGCAGTTCTTC
TRBV28	TRBD1	TRBJ2-5	once	CASSLRTGGVETQYF	TGTGCCAGCAGTTTAAGGACAGGGGGCGTGGAGACCCAGTACTTC
TRBV7-2	NA	TRBJ1-3	NA	CASSLNGGRFGNTIYF	TGTGCCAGCAGCTTAAACGGGGGGAGGTTTGGAAACACCATATATTTT
TRBV3-1/TRBV3-2	TRBD1	TRBJ2-5	NA	CASSQEIHPAKDRPETQYF	TGTGCCAGCAGCCAAGAAATCCACCCTGCCAAGGACAGGCCAGAGACCCAGTACTTC
TRBV3-1/TRBV3-2	TRBD1	TRBJ2-5	NA	CASSPLRQGQETQYF	TGTGCCAGCAGCCCTCTTAGACAGGGGCAAGAGACCCAGTACTTC
TRBV25-1	NA	TRBJ2-7	NA	CASSKGFGYEQYF	TGTGCCAGCAGTAAGGGGTTTGGGTACGAGCAGTACTTC
TRBV3-1/TRBV3-2	NA	TRBJ1-2	NA	CASSLTVQGGYTF	TGTGCCAGCAGCCTGACGGTTCAGGGCGGCTACACCTTC
TRBV25-1	TRBD2	TRBJ2-6	NA	CASSAPSGKSGANVLTF	TGTGCCAGCAGTGCTCCTAGCGGGAAATCTGGGGCCAACGTCCTGACTTTC
TRBV6-5	TRBD1	TRBJ1-2	NA	CASSFDRGRPNGYTF	TGTGCCAGCAGTTTCGACAGGGGGCGCCCAAATGGCTACACCTTC
TRBV3-1/TRBV3-2	NA	TRBJ2-5	NA	CASSRVQGWETQYF	TGTGCCAGCAGCCGAGTACAGGGTTGGGAGACCCAGTACTTC
TRBV25-1	NA	TRBJ1-1	few	CASSPLRRGNTEAFF	TGTGCCAGCAGTCCTCTCCGTCGGGGAAACACTGAAGCTTTCTTT
TRBV21-1	NA	TRBJ2-2	NA	CASSKALPWARLDPNTGELFF	TGTGCCAGCAGCAAAGCCCTCCCGTGGGCTAGGTTGGACCCGAACACCGGGGAGCTGTTTTTT
TRBV7-2	NA	TRBJ2-2	NA	CASSLYDRELFF	TGTGCCAGCAGCTTATACGACCGGGAGCTGTTTTTT
TRBV5-1	TRBD2	TRBJ2-5	once	CASSLGPSGGLRETQYF	TGCGCCAGCAGCTTGGGTCCTAGCGGGGGGCTACGGGAGACCCAGTACTTC
TRBV2	NA	TRBJ2-1	NA	CASSENRESYNEQFF	TGTGCCAGCAGTGAGAACAGGGAATCCTACAATGAGCAGTTCTTC
TRBV30	TRBD2	TRBJ2-1	NA	CAWDPSDGRAGSYNEQFF	TGTGCCTGGGACCCATCAGACGGGAGGGCCGGTTCCTACAATGAGCAGTTCTTC
TRBV18	NA	TRBJ2-1	NA	CASLLFGQYNEQFF	TGTGCCAGCTTGCTGTTCGGACAGTACAATGAGCAGTTCTTC
TRBV28	NA	TRBJ1-1	NA	CAIRRNTEAFF	TGTGCCATCAGGAGAAACACTGAAGCTTTCTTT
TRBV10-3	NA	TRBJ1-1	once	CATAGSRVTEAFF	TGTGCCACCGCGGGGAGCAGGGTCACTGAAGCTTTCTTT
TRBV30	TRBD1	TRBJ2-7	NA	CAWSVGGLGTPYEQYF	TGTGCCTGGAGTGTAGGGGGCCTCGGGACACCCTACGAGCAGTACTTC
TRBV19	NA	TRBJ2-7	NA	CASSIGGDSYEQYF	TGTGCCAGTAGTATAGGGGGGGATTCCTACGAGCAGTACTTC
TRBV4-1	NA	TRBJ1-4	NA	CASSQDGGPSNEKLFF	TGCGCCAGCAGCCAAGATGGGGGGCCTTCAAATGAAAAACTGTTTTTT
TRBV9	TRBD1	TRBJ1-1	NA	CASSRWTGINTEAFF	TGTGCCAGCAGCCGTTGGACAGGGATTAACACTGAAGCTTTCTTT
TRBV27	TRBD2	TRBJ2-1	NA	CASSSFGGGYNEQFF	TGTGCCAGCAGTTCTTTTGGCGGGGGATACAATGAGCAGTTCTTC
TRBV7-2	TRBD1	TRBJ1-2	NA	CASSLVRGTGGSSNYGYTF	TGTGCCAGCAGCTTAGTTAGAGGGACAGGGGGCTCCTCAAACTATGGCTACACCTTC
TRBV7-9	TRBD1	TRBJ2-1	once	CASRLGARGLSEQFF	TGTGCCAGCCGCCTGGGGGCCAGGGGGCTAAGTGAGCAGTTCTTC
TRBV6-5	TRBD2	TRBJ2-7	NA	CASSYEGLESYEQYF	TGTGCCAGCAGTTACGAAGGACTAGAGAGTTACGAGCAGTACTTC
TRBV2	NA	TRBJ2-7	NA	CASSFRVHGAEQYF	TGTGCCAGCAGTTTTCGGGTCCACGGGGCCGAGCAGTACTTC
TRBV27	TRBD2	TRBJ2-3	once	CASSPLAGGTDTQYF	TGTGCCAGCAGTCCCCTAGCGGGGGGCACAGATACGCAGTATTTT
TRBV5-8	TRBD2	TRBJ2-3	NA	CASSSLSGTSGGDTQYF	TGTGCCAGCAGCTCCCTTTCCGGGACTAGCGGGGGAGATACGCAGTATTTT
TRBV28	NA	TRBJ2-1	NA	CASSSGINEQFF	TGTGCCAGCAGTTCTGGGATCAATGAGCAGTTCTTC
TRBV24-1	NA	TRBJ2-7	NA	CATSDPRKGSSYEQYF	TGTGCCACCAGTGACCCTCGGAAGGGTAGCTCCTACGAGCAGTACTTC
TRBV7-9	NA	TRBJ2-7	NA	CASSLGSASSYEQYF	TGTGCCAGCAGCTTAGGGTCCGCAAGCTCCTACGAGCAGTACTTC
TRBV6-2/TRBV6-3	TRBD2	TRBJ2-1	NA	CASSPLAGEQFF	TGTGCCAGCAGCCCACTAGCGGGTGAGCAGTTCTTC
TRBV5-1	NA	TRBJ2-3	NA	CASSLEAHSTDTQYF	TGCGCCAGCAGCTTAGAAGCGCATAGCACAGATACGCAGTATTTT
TRBV13	TRBD1	TRBJ1-1	NA	CASSAVTGERSEAFF	TGTGCCAGCAGCGCGGTTACAGGGGAGAGGAGTGAAGCTTTCTTT
TRBV7-9	NA	TRBJ1-6	NA	CASSSRPEGNSPLHF	TGTGCCAGCAGCAGTCGCCCGGAGGGTAATTCACCCCTCCACTTT
TRBV10-3	NA	TRBJ1-1	NA	CAISAGGHGDTEAFF	TGTGCCATCAGTGCTGGTGGTCATGGGGACACTGAAGCTTTCTTT
TRBV18	NA	TRBJ1-2	NA	CASSPGMSDGYTF	TGTGCCAGCTCACCAGGGATGTCGGATGGCTACACCTTC
TRBV4-3	NA	TRBJ1-4	few	CASSQVLTTNEKLFF	TGCGCCAGCAGCCAAGTTCTGACAACTAATGAAAAACTGTTTTTT